This is a list of T cell receptor beta chains from one sample in a study of blood T cell repertoires in COVID-19. Profiled with immunoSEQ multiplex PCR; TCRdb holds only in-frame clones, not every one. The repertoire holds 300,000 to 350,000 clones, with roughly nine tenths as singletons. The sequenced sample was peripheral blood. Receptor source: a woman in her sixties or seventies with COVID-19, enrolled during active disease. The CDR3 runs from the conserved cysteine through the conserved F or W. A D gene is named only where the DNA matches it firmly. Only part of the rows carry a size: once, few, many, or a class if the clone is expanded.

V: TRBV2
J: TRBJ1-2
D: -
size: few
DNA: TGTGCCAGCAGTGAATTTGGACTGCTATTCCCTAACTATGGCTACACCTTC
CDR3: CASSEFGLLFPNYGYTF

V: TRBV28
J: TRBJ1-2
D: -
size: -
DNA: TGTGCCAGCGTAAGGGACACCAACTATGGCTACACCTTC
CDR3: CASVRDTNYGYTF

V: TRBV5-1
J: TRBJ1-1
D: TRBD1
size: -
DNA: TGCGCCAGCAGCTTCGGGACAGCCAGATGGCTGAACACTGAAGCTTTCTTT
CDR3: CASSFGTARWLNTEAFF

V: TRBV5-1
J: TRBJ1-1
D: -
size: -
DNA: TGCGCCAGCAGCTTGCCGGACAGCGAAGCTTTCTTT
CDR3: CASSLPDSEAFF

V: TRBV5-6
J: TRBJ1-1
D: -
size: -
DNA: TGTGCCAGCAGCTTGGAAACAGACATGAACACTGAAGCTTTCTTT
CDR3: CASSLETDMNTEAFF

V: TRBV5-1
J: TRBJ2-3
D: -
size: -
DNA: TGCGCCAGCAGCTTGTATCGCACAGATACGCAGTATTTT
CDR3: CASSLYRTDTQYF

V: TRBV20-1
J: TRBJ1-2
D: -
size: -
DNA: TGCAGTGCACAGTCAAACTATGGCTACACCTTC
CDR3: CSAQSNYGYTF

V: TRBV6-5
J: TRBJ1-6
D: TRBD1
size: -
DNA: TGTGCCAGCAGTTACCGACAGGGACTGCTAGTCTCACCCCTCCACTTT
CDR3: CASSYRQGLLVSPLHF

V: TRBV5-1
J: TRBJ1-1
D: -
size: -
DNA: TGCGCCAGCAGTTGGGGAGGAAACACTGAAGCTTTCTTT
CDR3: CASSWGGNTEAFF

V: TRBV19
J: TRBJ1-3
D: -
size: -
DNA: TGTGCCAGTGTGGAGGGGTACGCTGGAAACACCATATATTTT
CDR3: CASVEGYAGNTIYF

V: TRBV6-1
J: TRBJ2-1
D: TRBD2
size: -
DNA: TGTGCCAGCAGTGACCGGACTAGCGGGGGCAGCTCCTACAATGAGCAGTTCTTC
CDR3: CASSDRTSGGSSYNEQFF

V: TRBV18
J: TRBJ2-3
D: -
size: -
DNA: TGTGCCAGCTCGCTAGCCCCCGGGGGCACAGATACGCAGTATTTT
CDR3: CASSLAPGGTDTQYF

V: TRBV6-5
J: TRBJ2-1
D: TRBD2
size: -
DNA: TGTGCCACCCGAGGGGGCGGGGGGGTCTACAATGAGCAGTTCTTC
CDR3: CATRGGGGVYNEQFF

V: TRBV27
J: TRBJ1-1
D: TRBD1
size: -
DNA: TGTGCCAGCAGGGGACAGTCGAACACTGAAGCTTTCTTT
CDR3: CASRGQSNTEAFF

V: TRBV11-2
J: TRBJ1-5
D: TRBD1
size: -
DNA: TGTGCCAGCAGCTTAACCCATAGGACAGGGGGGCCTTCCCAGCATTTT
CDR3: CASSLTHRTGGPSQHF

V: TRBV28
J: TRBJ2-3
D: -
size: -
DNA: TGTGCCAGCACTAGGGGTCGCACAGATACGCAGTATTTT
CDR3: CASTRGRTDTQYF

V: TRBV12-5
J: TRBJ1-2
D: TRBD1
size: -
DNA: TGTGCTAGTGGTTTGGGGGGATCCGGGACAGCCTATGGCTACACCTTC
CDR3: CASGLGGSGTAYGYTF

V: TRBV7-2
J: TRBJ1-4
D: TRBD1
size: -
DNA: TGTGCCAGCAGCGTGGGACAGAGAAATGAAAAACTGTTTTTT
CDR3: CASSVGQRNEKLFF

V: TRBV7-8
J: TRBJ2-1
D: -
size: once
DNA: TGTGCCAGCAGCTCGAACAGGTTAAATGAGCAGTTCTTC
CDR3: CASSSNRLNEQFF

V: TRBV5-1
J: TRBJ1-2
D: -
size: once
DNA: TGCGCCAGCAGCACGGGGGGGTACTATGGCTACACCTTC
CDR3: CASSTGGYYGYTF

V: TRBV28
J: TRBJ1-5
D: -
size: -
DNA: TGTGCCACCTCCCTCGACAGTGTCCAGCCCCAGCATTTT
CDR3: CATSLDSVQPQHF

V: TRBV12-3/TRBV12-4
J: TRBJ2-1
D: -
size: few
DNA: TGTGCCAGCAGTTTCACTACCGACAATGAGCAGTTCTTC
CDR3: CASSFTTDNEQFF

V: TRBV19
J: TRBJ1-5
D: -
size: -
DNA: TGTGCCAGTAGTTCTACGGGCAGGGTAGGGCAGCCCCAGCATTTT
CDR3: CASSSTGRVGQPQHF

V: TRBV7-2
J: TRBJ2-5
D: TRBD1
size: -
DNA: TGTGCCAGCAGCTTTACCGGGACAGGGGGTTTCGGGACCCAGTACTTC
CDR3: CASSFTGTGGFGTQYF

V: TRBV7-9
J: TRBJ1-2
D: -
size: -
DNA: TGTGCCAGCACCATGATCGGGGAGGGTGGCTACACCTTC
CDR3: CASTMIGEGGYTF

V: TRBV20-1
J: TRBJ1-4
D: -
size: -
DNA: TGCAGTGCTAGTGAAGGGGTTGAGGAAAAACTGTTTTTT
CDR3: CSASEGVEEKLFF

V: TRBV30
J: TRBJ1-3
D: TRBD1
size: -
DNA: TGTGCCTGGAGGAACAGGGGGAGAGTAGACACCATATATTTT
CDR3: CAWRNRGRVDTIYF

V: TRBV2
J: TRBJ1-4
D: TRBD1
size: -
DNA: TGTGCCAGCAACAACAGGGGTGGTGAAAAACTGTTTTTT
CDR3: CASNNRGGEKLFF

V: TRBV14
J: TRBJ1-3
D: TRBD1
size: -
DNA: TGTGCCAGCAGCCGGACCCAGGGGGCGGTTTTTGGAAACACCATATATTTT
CDR3: CASSRTQGAVFGNTIYF

V: TRBV2
J: TRBJ2-5
D: -
size: -
DNA: TGTGCCAGCAGTGAAACCACTACGGGACTCCTTAGGGAGACCCAGTACTTC
CDR3: CASSETTTGLLRETQYF

V: TRBV7-8
J: TRBJ2-7
D: -
size: -
DNA: TGTGCCAGCAGCACTCGGGACTCCCGAGGGGAGCAGTACTTC
CDR3: CASSTRDSRGEQYF

V: TRBV7-7
J: TRBJ2-2
D: TRBD2
size: few
DNA: TGTGCCAGCAGCCTAGCGGGGCCTTGGGTCGGGGAGCTGTTTTTT
CDR3: CASSLAGPWVGELFF

V: TRBV7-9
J: TRBJ1-2
D: -
size: once
DNA: TGTGCCAGCAGCTTAGGGGAGGGCTATGGCTACACCTTC
CDR3: CASSLGEGYGYTF

V: TRBV5-1
J: TRBJ1-1
D: -
size: -
DNA: TGCGCCAGCACATTGGACAGATCGGGCACTGAAGCTTTCTTT
CDR3: CASTLDRSGTEAFF

V: TRBV6-1
J: TRBJ2-5
D: -
size: once
DNA: TGTGCCAGCAGTGAATCCCGAAACTTTCAAGAGACCCAGTACTTC
CDR3: CASSESRNFQETQYF

V: TRBV6-6
J: TRBJ1-5
D: -
size: -
DNA: TGTGCCAGCAGTGGGGAGGGCCGGAGCAATCAGCCCCAGCATTTT
CDR3: CASSGEGRSNQPQHF

V: TRBV6-2/TRBV6-3
J: TRBJ1-2
D: -
size: -
DNA: TGTGCCAGCAGCCTTGAGATGTCCCATGGCTACACCTTC
CDR3: CASSLEMSHGYTF

V: TRBV29-1
J: TRBJ2-1
D: TRBD1
size: -
DNA: TGCAGCGTTAGTCCGGGACAGGGGGTGGTTGAGCAGTTCTTC
CDR3: CSVSPGQGVVEQFF

V: TRBV27
J: TRBJ1-6
D: -
size: -
DNA: TGTGCCAGCAGGCGCCGTGGGCCTTTCAATTCACCCCTCCACTTT
CDR3: CASRRRGPFNSPLHF

V: TRBV5-5
J: TRBJ2-5
D: -
size: -
DNA: TGTGCCAGCAGCAAAAACCTACAGGGATACCAAGAGACCCAGTACTTC
CDR3: CASSKNLQGYQETQYF

V: TRBV19
J: TRBJ1-2
D: -
size: -
DNA: TGTGCCAGTAGTCTCGGGAAAGAGAACTATGGCTACACCTTC
CDR3: CASSLGKENYGYTF

V: TRBV19
J: TRBJ1-6
D: TRBD1
size: -
DNA: TGTGCCAGTAGTATCGACAGGGTTGGTTCACCCCTCCACTTT
CDR3: CASSIDRVGSPLHF

V: TRBV4-1
J: TRBJ1-2
D: -
size: -
DNA: TGCGCCAGCAGCCAGTTAATACAGGGTTTGGATGGCTACACCTTC
CDR3: CASSQLIQGLDGYTF

V: TRBV7-8
J: TRBJ2-1
D: -
size: -
DNA: TGTGCCAGCAGCCACGCCCGGGTCCCCCAAATTGGGCAGTTCTTC
CDR3: CASSHARVPQIGQFF

V: TRBV12-3/TRBV12-4
J: TRBJ1-2
D: -
size: -
DNA: TGTGCCAGCACCAACCCAGGGTTATATGGCTACACCTTC
CDR3: CASTNPGLYGYTF

V: TRBV7-9
J: TRBJ1-1
D: -
size: -
DNA: TGTGCCAGCAGCCTCGCGGGCTGGAACACTGAAGCTTTCTTT
CDR3: CASSLAGWNTEAFF

V: TRBV7-3
J: TRBJ2-3
D: -
size: -
DNA: TGTGCCAGCTCACGAGCGGTCAGCACAGATACGCAGTATTTT
CDR3: CASSRAVSTDTQYF